Listed here are 32 T cell receptor beta chains from one sample, sequenced in a study of cytomegalovirus exposure and HLA in healthy donors. Amplification used 60 Vbeta primers and 13 Jbeta primers. Generated by immunoSEQ multiplex PCR, the TCRdb table keeps only in-frame clones and is missing some. The repertoire has approximately 170,000 clones, 70% to 90% of them found once; the top ten carry over 2.5%. Sequencing used PBMCs. These receptors were obtained from a man younger than 45 in good health and CMV-seropositive.

V and J are TRBV4-1 and TRBJ2-7; D is uncertain. V shed 1 base and J shed 0 bases, with 7 bases lying between them. This CDR3 is built from 14 residues. The germline V gene has CDR1 MGHRA and CDR2 YSYEKL. The CDR3 is CASSQGAGSYEQYF. In DNA, the CDR3 is TGCGCCAGCAGCCAAGGGGCAGGCTCCTACGAGCAGTACTTC.

The CDR3 loop reads CASSFITAQETQYF. The CDR3 nucleotides read TGTGCCAGCAGCTTCATCACAGCACAAGAGACCCAGTACTTC. The chain combines TRBV11-3 with TRBJ2-5, with D unclear. The CDR3 totals 14 residues. V was trimmed by 3 bases and J by 2 bases, leaving 10 bases between them. CDR1 and CDR2 (germline): SGHNT, YENEEA. Together with reference TRBV11-3 and TRBJ2-5, the CDR3 gives the full variable domain: EAGVVQSPRYKIIEKKQPVAFWCNPISGHNTLYWYLQNLGQGPELLIRYENEEAVDDSQLPKDRFSAERLKGVDSTLKIQPAELGDSAVYLCASSFITAQETQYFGPGTRLLVL.

This clone was counted only a few times. The genes are TRBV19 and TRBJ1-1; D is uncertain. Germline V gene data show CDR1 as LNHDA and CDR2 as SQIVND (reference sequence). Trimming left V 7 bases short and J 5 bases short, with 17 bases between. There are 14 residues in the CDR3. The CDR3 sequence is CASTLGHGDTEAFF. The DNA of the CDR3 is TGTGCCAGTACCCTGGGCCACGGGGATACTGAAGCTTTCTTT.

The chain couples TRBV7-9 to TRBJ2-1; 7 nucleotides align to TRBD2. V gave up 3 bases and J gave up 3 bases; unmatched junction bases: 2. Germline loops: CDR1 SEHNR, CDR2 FQNEAQ (reference sequence). The CDR3 contains 14 residues. For the CDR3, the DNA is TGTGCCAGCAGCTTCCTAGCGGACTACAATGAGCAGTTCTTC. This encodes CASSFLADYNEQFF.

The chain carries TRBV29-1 and TRBJ2-5, with 11 nucleotides matching TRBD1. The trim removed 5 bases at V and 4 bases at J, leaving 12 bases unmatched. This CDR3 has 16 amino acids. Germline V CDR1 and CDR2: SQVTM, ANQGSEA. This chain's CDR3 is CSVNRGGQGGGETQYF. Here the CDR3 DNA reads TGCAGCGTTAACCGCGGGGGACAGGGGGGAGGAGAGACCCAGTACTTC.

This clone was detected once. This sequence joins TRBV19 and TRBJ1-3; D not certain. V was clipped by 5 bases and J by 0 bases, with 8 bases between them. The CDR3 totals 14 residues. Germline V gives CDR1 LNHDA, CDR2 SQIVND (reference sequence). The CDR3 DNA is TGTGCCAGTAGTTCTCAGAACTCTGGAAACACCATATATTTT. Its protein is CASSSQNSGNTIYF.

This clone was observed a few times. The genes are TRBV7-2 and TRBJ1-1; D gene uncertain. Trimming left V 4 bases short and J 1 base short, with 7 bases between. The CDR3 is 13 amino acids. Germline assignment: CDR1 SGHTA and CDR2 FQGNSA. The CDR3 DNA reads TGTGCCAGCAGCTACGGTGGGAACACTGAAGCTTTCTTT. Translated: CASSYGGNTEAFF.

V is TRBV7-3 and J is TRBJ2-1, with 10 bases identical to TRBD2. V was clipped by 4 bases and J by 9 bases; unmatched bases: 6. Per the germline V gene, CDR1 is SGHTA and CDR2 is FQGTGA. This CDR3 has 14 residues. This CDR3 is CASSSAGGIAEQFF. The CDR3 DNA reads TGTGCCAGCAGCTCAGCGGGAGGGATCGCTGAGCAGTTCTTC. The entire variable domain, with the rest obtained from reference TRBV7-3 and TRBJ2-1, is as follows: GAGVSQTPSNKVTEKGKYVELRCDPISGHTALYWYRQSLGQGPEFLIYFQGTGAADDSGLPNDRFFAVRPEGSVSTLKIQRTERGDSAVYLCASSSAGGIAEQFFGPGTRLTVL.

The V call is TRBV30, the J call TRBJ2-5; 7 bases fit TRBD1. Germline CDR1 GTSNPN, CDR2 SVGIG (reference sequence). This CDR3 has 14 amino acids. V was clipped by 2 bases and J by 0 bases; unmatched bases: 3. The CDR3 protein is CAWSRQGYQETQYF. DNA of the CDR3: TGTGCCTGGAGTCGACAGGGATACCAAGAGACCCAGTACTTC.

The table lists this clone with a few counts. The chain recombines TRBV6-5 with TRBJ1-6, with D uncertain. V was cut by 6 bases and J by 11 bases, with 14 bases left in between. This CDR3 contains 13 residues. Per the germline V gene, CDR1 is MNHEY and CDR2 is SVGAGI. DNA for the CDR3: TGTGCCAGCAGCCCCAAACCGAACACACCCCTCCACTTT. This gives the protein CASSPKPNTPLHF.

This clone was detected a few times. This sequence joins TRBV5-6 and TRBJ1-1, with TRBD1 matching 10 bases. The CDR3 contains 17 residues. V was clipped by 1 base and J by 2 bases; unmatched bases: 8. In germline, CDR1 is SGHDT, CDR2 YYEEEE. The CDR3 nucleotides read TGTGCCAGCAGCTTGTGGAGAGACAGGGGGCCCAACACTGAAGCTTTCTTT. Protein: CASSLWRDRGPNTEAFF.

V gene TRBV29-1 combines with J gene TRBJ1-3; D is uncertain. Deletions cut 6 bases from V and 0 bases from J, with 12 bases between. Germline CDR1 and CDR2: SQVTM and ANQGSEA. The CDR3 sequence is 14 residues long. CDR3 residues: CSVLMPTSGNTIYF. The CDR3 DNA sequence: TGCAGCGTCCTAATGCCTACCTCTGGAAACACCATATATTTT. The full variable domain, rest sourced from reference TRBV29-1 and TRBJ1-3, is SAVISQKPSRDICQRGTSLTIQCQVDSQVTMMFWYRQQPGQSLTLIATANQGSEATYESGFVIDKFPISRPNLTFSTLTVSNMSPEDSSIYLCSVLMPTSGNTIYFGEGSWLTVV.

The V and J genes are TRBV6-6 and TRBJ1-2; D unresolved. Germline CDR1 and CDR2: MNHNY and SVGAGI (reference sequence). Deletions cut 2 bases from V and 3 bases from J, with 10 bases between. This CDR3 is 14 amino acids long. CDR3 in amino acids: CASSYPGMDYGYTF. CDR3 nucleotides: TGTGCCAGCAGTTACCCCGGGATGGACTATGGCTACACCTTC.

The chain employs TRBV19 and TRBJ2-1; 8 nucleotides agree with TRBD2. The V gene's germline CDR1 is LNHDA and CDR2 SQIVND (reference sequence). The length of the CDR3 is 17 residues. The V gene end was trimmed by 0 bases and the J gene end by 4 bases; junction bases not matched to a gene: 8. The CDR3 sequence is CASSIDALLAGYNEQFF. Written as DNA, the CDR3 is TGTGCCAGTAGTATAGACGCTCTTTTAGCGGGGTACAATGAGCAGTTCTTC.

In DNA form, the CDR3 reads TGTGCTAGTGGTTCCCTAGGCCGCGAGCAGTTCTTC. Its protein is CASGSLGREQFF. The chain combines TRBV12-5 with TRBJ2-1; D not resolved. The CDR3 consists of 12 residues. Germline-derived CDR1 and CDR2 are LGHNT and FRNRAP. The V gene lost 4 bases and the J gene lost 10 bases, with 11 bases spanning the gap.

This chain links TRBV5-1 with TRBJ2-3, with a possible D match to TRBD2 (6 bases). This CDR3 region has 14 residues. The germline gives CDR1 SGHRS, CDR2 YFSETQ. V lost 6 bases to trimming and J lost 1 base, with 12 bases between them. The CDR3 loop is CASNRLGGTDTQYF. The CDR3 nucleotides are TGCGCCAGCAACCGACTAGGGGGCACAGATACGCAGTATTTT. The whole variable domain, remainder taken from reference TRBV5-1 and TRBJ2-3, is KAGVTQTPRYLIKTRGQQVTLSCSPISGHRSVSWYQQTPGQGLQFLFEYFSETQRNKGNFPGRFSGRQFSNSRSEMNVSTLELGDSALYLCASNRLGGTDTQYFGPGTRLTVL.

Note on this clone: The sample holds other DNA sequences that translate to the same CDR3. The V call is TRBV11-3, the J call TRBJ2-3, with no clear D. The CDR3 spans 14 residues. Germline CDR1 reads SGHNT; CDR2 reads YENEEA. Trimming took off 3 bases at V and 3 bases at J, with 10 bases between the two ends. This chain's CDR3 is CASSFSGGTDTQYF. In DNA form, the CDR3 reads TGTGCCAGCAGCTTTTCGGGTGGAACAGATACGCAGTATTTT. Supplemented by reference TRBV11-3 and TRBJ2-3, the full variable domain reads EAGVVQSPRYKIIEKKQPVAFWCNPISGHNTLYWYLQNLGQGPELLIRYENEEAVDDSQLPKDRFSAERLKGVDSTLKIQPAELGDSAVYLCASSFSGGTDTQYFGPGTRLTVL.

The genes are TRBV5-4 and TRBJ2-2, with 9 positions matching TRBD1. Germline V gives CDR1 SGHNT, CDR2 YYREEE (reference sequence). The junction had 4 bases not matched to a gene; V was cut back by 0 bases and J by 7 bases. The CDR3 spans 15 residues. In DNA form, the CDR3 reads TGTGCCAGCAGCTTGGCGGGACAGGGCAGCGGGGAGCTGTTTTTT. Residues: CASSLAGQGSGELFF.

As for this clone: The junction does not match germline at one end; this may be a read error. The chain has TRBV6-6 and TRBJ2-7; a weak D match, TRBD2 (6 bases). This CDR3 comprises 15 residues. CDR1 is MNHNY, CDR2 SVGAGI, per germline (reference sequence). CDR3 coding DNA: TGTGCCAGCTTTAAGGACGGGACTGGTTCCTACAAGCAGTACTTC. Its translation is CASFKDGTGSYKQYF.

The chain is built from TRBV7-2 and TRBJ2-1, with 8 positions matching TRBD2. CDR1 and CDR2 from the germline V gene are SGHTA and FQGNSA. V shed 0 bases and J 2 bases; nucleotides not matched to a gene: 0. This CDR3 region has 15 residues. The CDR3 is CASSLASGTYNEQFF. CDR3 bases: TGTGCCAGCAGCTTAGCTAGCGGGACCTACAATGAGCAGTTCTTC. Variable domain in full (rest from reference TRBV7-2 and TRBJ2-1): GAGVSQSPSNKVTEKGKDVELRCDPISGHTALYWYRQSLGQGLEFLIYFQGNSAPDKSGLPSDRFSAERTGGSVSTLTIQRTQQEDSAVYLCASSLASGTYNEQFFGPGTRLTVL.

This chain uses TRBV5-1 with TRBJ1-3; perhaps TRBD1 as D (5 bases). V was clipped by 4 bases and J by 3 bases, with 17 bases between them. The CDR3 contains 16 residues. The germline gives CDR1 SGHRS, CDR2 YFSETQ. CDR3 in amino acids: CASSQNSGTYGNTIYF. As DNA, the CDR3 is TGCGCCAGCAGCCAGAACTCAGGGACTTATGGAAACACCATATATTTT.

This clone was detected only a few times. The rearrangement uses TRBV29-1 and TRBJ2-1; TRBD2 matches 13 bases. This CDR3 comprises 14 residues. The J segment lost 3 bases and the V segment lost 6 bases, leaving 2 bases of the junction unmatched. From germline, CDR1 is SQVTM and CDR2 ANQGSEA. As DNA, the CDR3 is TGCAGCGTCGGGACTAGCGGGATCTACAATGAGCAGTTCTTC. Its translation: CSVGTSGIYNEQFF.

The chain recombines TRBV2 with TRBJ2-4; possibly TRBD2 for D (5 bases). The CDR3 extends over 16 amino acids. Trimming shortened V by 3 bases and J by 0 bases, and 12 bases separated the two germline ends. CDR1 and CDR2 (germline): SNHLY, FYNNEI. The CDR3 is CASSDGSGIAKNIQYF. The CDR3 DNA sequence: TGTGCCAGCAGTGATGGAAGCGGAATAGCCAAAAACATTCAGTACTTC.

V usage is TRBV7-2 and J usage is TRBJ1-2, with 10 positions matching TRBD1. The CDR3 has 15 residues. V was clipped by 2 bases and J by 7 bases; unmatched bases: 7. Germline CDR1 SGHTA, CDR2 FQGNSA. CDR3 amino acids: CASSLNRGTGVGYTF. The DNA for the CDR3 is TGTGCCAGCAGCTTAAACCGGGGGACAGGGGTTGGCTACACCTTC.

The J gene is TRBJ2-7, the V gene TRBV27; 10 positions match TRBD2. CDR3 length equals 16 residues. The germline V gene has CDR1 MNHEY and CDR2 SMNVEV (reference sequence). With 0 bases clipped from V and 5 bases from J, the junction kept 7 bases outside the gene matches. In DNA, the CDR3 is TGTGCCAGCAGTTTATCGCCCTATCTAGCGGGAGACGAGCAGTACTTC. Its translation: CASSLSPYLAGDEQYF.

This rearrangement joins TRBV6-1 to TRBJ2-3; 14 bases align to TRBD2. This CDR3 is 16 amino acids long. The junction had 3 bases not matched to a gene; V was cut back by 3 bases and J by 4 bases. Per germline, CDR1 MNHNS and CDR2 SASEGT. CDR3 bases: TGTGCCAGCAGTGAGCGACTAGCGGGAGGGCCAGATACGCAGTATTTT. This sequence encodes CASSERLAGGPDTQYF.

V usage is TRBV29-1 and J usage is TRBJ2-5, with 8 bases that match TRBD1. Germline V gene lookup returns CDR1 SQVTM and CDR2 ANQGSEA. CDR3 length: 14 residues. With V trimmed by 5 bases and J by 4 bases, 9 bases remained unmatched. CDR3 protein: CSVTLTGVGETQYF. The CDR3 DNA reads as TGCAGCGTTACATTGACAGGGGTGGGAGAGACCCAGTACTTC. Together with reference TRBV29-1 and TRBJ2-5, the CDR3 gives the full variable domain: SAVISQKPSRDICQRGTSLTIQCQVDSQVTMMFWYRQQPGQSLTLIATANQGSEATYESGFVIDKFPISRPNLTFSTLTVSNMSPEDSSIYLCSVTLTGVGETQYFGPGTRLLVL.

The V and J genes are TRBV7-6 and TRBJ1-1, with TRBD1 as a possible D gene (6 bases). V lost 2 bases, J lost 1 base, and 11 bases lay in between. From germline, CDR1 is SGHVS and CDR2 FNYEAQ. The CDR3 extends over 15 amino acids. Written as DNA, the CDR3 is TGTGCCAGCAGCTTAAGGGGACACCCGAACACTGAAGCTTTCTTT. It yields the protein CASSLRGHPNTEAFF.

The chain carries TRBV10-2 and TRBJ2-5, with 9 bases fitting TRBD2. This CDR3 has 14 residues. V shed 3 bases, J shed 3 bases, and the junction held 2 bases outside the gene matches. Germline CDR1 reads WSHSY; CDR2 reads SAAADI. In DNA form, the CDR3 reads TGCGCCAGCAGTGAAGGCGGGAGGGAAGAGACCCAGTACTTC. Its protein product is CASSEGGREETQYF.

The chain carries TRBV5-1 and TRBJ1-3; 7 positions match TRBD1. The CDR3 extends over 16 amino acids. Unmatched junction bases numbered 7, after V lost 2 bases and J lost 2 bases. In germline, CDR1 is SGHRS, CDR2 YFSETQ. The CDR3 protein is CASSLQGIVTGNTIYF. The CDR3 DNA reads TGCGCCAGCAGCTTACAGGGGATTGTGACTGGAAACACCATATATTTT.

The chain joins TRBV5-5 to TRBJ2-2; D gene unclear. Looked up from germline, CDR1 is SGHKS and CDR2 is YYEKEE (reference sequence). Trimming took 1 base from V and 6 from J, leaving 7 bases between them. This CDR3 has 13 residues. CDR3 sequence reads: CASSLYSAGELFF. The CDR3 DNA reads TGTGCCAGCAGCTTGTACTCCGCCGGGGAGCTGTTTTTT.

A few counts support this clone. The chain is built from TRBV6-5 and TRBJ1-1, with 8 bases identical to TRBD1. The CDR3 consists of 14 residues. CDR1 is MNHEY, CDR2 SVGAGI, per germline. With 7 bases clipped from V and 0 bases from J, the junction kept 4 bases outside the gene matches. The CDR3 region is CASKGQGVNTEAFF. The CDR3 region has the DNA TGTGCCAGCAAAGGACAGGGCGTGAACACTGAAGCTTTCTTT.